The 10 T cell receptor beta chains reported below all come from one sample, sequenced in a study of blood T cell repertoires in COVID-19. TCRdb's copy holds only in-frame clones and misses some; the assay was immunoSEQ multiplex PCR. The sample holds 110,000 to 150,000 clones, just under 90% seen once. The sequencing input was peripheral blood. Receptors were obtained from a woman of 80 years or more with acute or convalescent COVID-19.

This chain links TRBV19 with TRBJ1-4, with TRBD1 matching over 7 bases. The germline V gene has CDR1 LNHDA and CDR2 SQIVND (reference sequence). The J segment lost 5 bases and the V segment lost 4 bases, leaving 4 bases of the junction unmatched. This CDR3 has 14 residues. For the CDR3, the DNA is TGTGCCAGTAGTAGTGGGGGACAGAATGAAAAACTGTTTTTT. This encodes CASSSGGQNEKLFF.

The chain combines TRBV21-1 with TRBJ1-2; whether TRBD1, the table's D call, matches the DNA was not checked. TRBV21-1 is reported as a pseudogene. This CDR3 spans 20 amino acids. This CDR3 is CASSKPRRNTMPTDNYGYTF. In DNA form, the CDR3 reads TGTGCCAGCAGCAAACCCCGACGGAACACCATGCCAACAGATAACTATGGCTACACCTTC.

The rearrangement uses TRBV2 and TRBJ2-7; a weak D match, TRBD1 (6 bases). CDR1 and CDR2 (germline): SNHLY, FYNNEI. This CDR3 contains 12 residues. The germline V and J ends were trimmed by 6 bases and 1 base, with 7 bases remaining between them. CDR3: CASRTGSYEQYF. Here the CDR3 DNA reads TGTGCCAGCAGAACAGGGTCCTACGAGCAGTACTTC.

Here the CDR3 reads CASSRRTPGTNEKLFF. The CDR3 DNA reads TGTGCCAGCAGCCGCAGAACGCCGGGAACTAATGAAAAACTGTTTTTT. This chain uses TRBV3-1 (or the pseudogene TRBV3-2) with TRBJ1-4; D gene ambiguous. Germline-derived CDR1 and CDR2 are LGHDT and YNNKEL (reference sequence). V was cut by 4 bases and J by 1 base, with 13 bases left in between. The CDR3 covers 16 residues.

V gene TRBV27 combines with J gene TRBJ2-7, with 9 bases matching TRBD1. V lost 7 bases, J lost 1 base, and 14 bases stayed unmatched. CDR3 length equals 17 residues. Germline V gene lookup returns CDR1 MNHEY and CDR2 SMNVEV (reference sequence). CDR3 DNA sequence: TGTGCCAGCAAAAAGCCGGGACAGGGAAGGGGTTCCTACGAGCAGTACTTC. Translation gives CASKKPGQGRGSYEQYF.

The chain links TRBV19 to TRBJ2-7; 7 nucleotides line up with TRBD1. CDR1 is LNHDA and CDR2 is SQIVND in the germline V gene (reference sequence). The CDR3 has 15 residues. V lost 3 bases to trimming and J lost 3 bases; unmatched junction nucleotides: 8. CDR3 residues: CASSIARGYSYEQYF. The DNA for the CDR3 is TGTGCCAGTAGTATTGCCAGGGGGTATAGCTACGAGCAGTACTTC. The entire variable domain, with the rest obtained from reference TRBV19 and TRBJ2-7, is as follows: DGGITQSPKYLFRKEGQNVTLSCEQNLNHDAMYWYRQDPGQGLRLIYYSQIVNDFQKGDIAEGYSVSREKKESFPLTVTSAQKNPTAFYLCASSIARGYSYEQYFGPGTRLTVT.

This rearrangement joins TRBV5-6 to TRBJ1-4; 7 nucleotides match TRBD1. The V gene end was trimmed by 0 bases and the J gene end by 10 bases; junction bases not matched to a gene: 18. The CDR3 covers 18 residues. The germline V gene has CDR1 SGHDT and CDR2 YYEEEE. The CDR3 DNA reads TGTGCCAGCAGCTTGGGAGGGGGCTCCGGGGGCGCCGGTAGAAAACTGTTTTTT. It specifies CASSLGGGSGGAGRKLFF. Full variable domain (remainder filled in from reference TRBV5-6 and TRBJ1-4): DAGVTQSPTHLIKTRGQQVTLRCSPKSGHDTVSWYQQALGQGPQFIFQYYEEEERQRGNFPDRFSGHQFPNYSSELNVNALLLGDSALYLCASSLGGGSGGAGRKLFFGSGTQLSVL.

This clone was seen a few times. The chain joins TRBV6-1 to TRBJ1-2; 9 bases match TRBD1. Germline V gene sequence: CDR1 MNHNS, CDR2 SASEGT. This CDR3 has 15 residues. The V gene end was trimmed by 0 bases and the J gene end by 5 bases; junction bases not matched to a gene: 4. The CDR3 loop is CASSEALGTGYGYTF. DNA for the CDR3: TGTGCCAGCAGTGAAGCGCTAGGGACAGGGTATGGCTACACCTTC.

V and J are TRBV5-6 and TRBJ2-4, with 9 bases fitting TRBD1. Trimming took 5 bases from V and 3 from J; bases not matched to a gene: 3. The CDR3 extends over 14 amino acids. In germline, CDR1 is SGHDT, CDR2 YYEEEE. CDR3 bases: TGTGCCAGCAGACGGACAGGGGACAAAAACATTCAGTACTTC. It encodes CASRRTGDKNIQYF.

The chain employs TRBV18 and TRBJ1-6; the D gene is possibly TRBD1 (5 bases). Germline V gene lookup returns CDR1 KGHSH and CDR2 LQKENI. V lost 6 bases and J lost 10, with 22 bases in between. The CDR3 covers 16 residues. The DNA for the CDR3 is TGTGCCAGCTCTCTATACGCGGCAGGGCTAGACTCACCCCTCCACTTT. Protein: CASSLYAAGLDSPLHF. The full variable domain, with the rest looked up from reference TRBV18 and TRBJ1-6, is NAGVMQNPRHLVRRRGQEARLRCSPMKGHSHVYWYRQLPEEGLKFMVYLQKENIIDESGMPKERFSAEFPKEGPSILRIQQVVRGDSAAYFCASSLYAAGLDSPLHFGNGTRLTVT.